Below are 31 T cell receptor beta chains sequenced from a single sample in a study of T cells after yellow fever vaccination. TCRdb called the 5' RACE reads again in MiXCR, with one record for every CDR3 protein. This sample has around 590,000 distinct CDR3 sequences, with approximately 13% found just once. Material: PBMCs, obtained on the day of the yellow fever booster vaccination. These receptors originate from a man younger than 40 who received the YFV17D yellow fever vaccine.

DNA of the CDR3: TGTGCCAGCAGTCGATTACCTGCCACCGGGGAGCTGTTTTTT. Translated, it gives CASSRLPATGELFF. V usage is TRBV7-2 and J usage is TRBJ2-2; no firm D call. Trimming took 6 bases from V and 4 from J, leaving 12 bases between them. This CDR3 region has 14 residues. CDR1 SGHTA and CDR2 FQGNSA come from the germline V gene.

The chain joins TRBV4-2 to TRBJ2-2, with 10 positions matching TRBD2. This CDR3 comprises 17 residues. Per germline, CDR1 LGHNA and CDR2 YNFKEQ. The V and J ends lost 0 bases and 5 bases, in that order; junction bases with no gene match: 6. CDR3 loop: CASSQDNSGRATGELFF. DNA of the CDR3: TGTGCCAGCAGCCAAGATAACAGCGGGAGGGCGACCGGGGAGCTGTTTTTT.

This clonotype has ten or more counts. The V and J genes are TRBV29-1 and TRBJ2-1, with D hard to call. The CDR3 contains 11 residues. V was trimmed by 4 bases and J by 7 bases, leaving 8 bases between them. CDR1 is SQVTM, CDR2 ANQGSEA, per germline. This CDR3 reads CSVAPGNEQFF. CDR3 in DNA: TGCAGCGTTGCGCCTGGGAATGAGCAGTTCTTC.

This clonotype has a handful of counts. This chain connects TRBV10-3 to TRBJ1-6; D is unresolved. V was clipped by 10 bases and J by 11 bases, with 18 bases between them. The CDR3 extends over 13 amino acids. Germline V gene data show CDR1 as ENHRY and CDR2 as SYGVKD. In DNA form, the CDR3 reads TGTGCCACCAAGACCCCCCGGGAGGCACCCCTCCACTTT. Translated, it gives CATKTPREAPLHF.

Ten or more counts support this clonotype. This chain joins TRBV6-5 and TRBJ2-7; maybe TRBD1 (5 bases). This CDR3 has 14 residues. V shed 0 bases and J shed 2 bases, with 8 bases lying between them. Germline CDR1 is MNHEY and CDR2 is SVGAGI. The CDR3 reads CASSYSPGTYEQYF. DNA for the CDR3: TGTGCCAGCAGTTACTCTCCAGGGACCTACGAGCAGTACTTC.

This clonotype appeared a few times. The chain is built from TRBV4-3 and TRBJ2-7; the match to TRBD2 covers 8 bases. The CDR3 runs 16 residues. Per the germline V gene, CDR1 is LGHNA and CDR2 is YSLEER. The ends lost 1 base at V and 4 bases at J; junction bases unmatched: 9. CDR3 in DNA: TGCGCCAGCAGCCAAGGGCTCGGGGTAGCGGGATACGAGCAGTACTTC. Protein product: CASSQGLGVAGYEQYF.

V gene TRBV19 combines with J gene TRBJ2-7; D perhaps matches TRBD2 (6 bases). V lost 10 bases and J lost 0, with 19 bases in between. CDR3 size: 15 residues. Per germline, CDR1 LNHDA and CDR2 SQIVND (reference sequence). CDR3 region: CANHYRGTSSYEQYF. In DNA form, the CDR3 reads TGTGCCAACCACTATCGGGGGACGAGCTCCTACGAGCAGTACTTC. Full variable domain (remainder filled in from reference TRBV19 and TRBJ2-7): DGGITQSPKYLFRKEGQNVTLSCEQNLNHDAMYWYRQDPGQGLRLIYYSQIVNDFQKGDIAEGYSVSREKKESFPLTVTSAQKNPTAFYLCANHYRGTSSYEQYFGPGTRLTVT.

V gene TRBV20-1 combines with J gene TRBJ2-5, with D perhaps being TRBD1 or TRBD2 (5 bases each). The germline V gene has CDR1 DFQATT and CDR2 SNEGSKA (reference sequence). CDR3 size: 13 residues. V lost 5 bases and J 7 bases, leaving 17 bases between the germline ends. The CDR3 DNA is TGCAGTGCTCCCGGGACCCTATACGGGACCCAGTACTTC. Translation: CSAPGTLYGTQYF.

V is TRBV4-3 and J is TRBJ2-7, with a tentative D call TRBD1 (5 bases). V was trimmed by 3 bases and J by 4 bases, leaving 16 bases between them. This CDR3 is 15 amino acids long. Germline V gene lookup returns CDR1 LGHNA and CDR2 YSLEER. Here the CDR3 reads CASSQDGHQGYEQYF. The CDR3 DNA reads as TGCGCCAGCAGCCAGGACGGACACCAGGGATACGAGCAGTACTTC.

This chain uses TRBV11-2 with TRBJ1-2, with D tentatively TRBD1 (6 bases). The CDR3 consists of 14 residues. V shed 1 base and J shed 4 bases, with 10 bases lying between them. Germline V gene lookup returns CDR1 SGHAT and CDR2 FQNNGV. CDR3 DNA: TGTGCCAGCAGCTTAGGGCAGGGGACCTATGGCTACACCTTC. Its protein product is CASSLGQGTYGYTF.

In this sample, this clonotype turned up a few times. The chain employs TRBV19 and TRBJ2-1; 11 bases line up with TRBD2. CDR3 size: 16 residues. In germline, CDR1 is LNHDA, CDR2 SQIVND (reference sequence). The ends lost 2 bases at V and 4 bases at J; junction bases unmatched: 4. The CDR3 DNA follows: TGTGCCAGTAGTATATGGACTAGCGGGCAGTACAATGAGCAGTTCTTC. Encoded protein: CASSIWTSGQYNEQFF.

Comments on this clonotype: It is likely a read error, because the conserved phenylalanine at the end of the CDR3 is missing. The genes are TRBV12-3 or TRBV12-4 and TRBJ2-2; D is tentatively TRBD1 or TRBD2 (5 bases each). The V end lost 7 bases, the J end lost 0 bases, and 15 bases lay between the germline ends. The CDR3 spans 16 residues. The CDR3 sequence: CASTRIGDANTGELFC. Here the CDR3 DNA reads TGTGCCAGCACCCGCATAGGGGACGCGAACACCGGGGAGCTGTTTTGT.

The gene calls are TRBV6-1 and TRBJ2-1, with 14 bases fitting TRBD2. Germline V lookup: CDR1 MNHNS, CDR2 SASEGT. The length of the CDR3 is 17 residues. V lost 4 bases and J lost 2; bases outside the gene matches: 4. The CDR3, as DNA: TGTGCCAGCAGTGGAGGGACTAGCGGGAGTCCCTACAATGAGCAGTTCTTC. Translation gives CASSGGTSGSPYNEQFF.

In its sample, this clonotype was seen a few times. J is TRBJ2-7 and V is TRBV4-1; maybe TRBD1 (8 bases). The CDR3 sequence is 21 residues long. The germline V gene encodes CDR1 MGHRA and CDR2 YSYEKL. V gave up 0 bases and J gave up 0 bases, with 27 bases separating them. DNA for the CDR3: TGCGCCAGCAGCCAAGATCATTTTGGACAGGGACTAATCAATTCCTCCTACGAGCAGTACTTC. This gives the protein CASSQDHFGQGLINSSYEQYF.

The gene calls are TRBV20-1 and TRBJ2-7; D gene unclear. Germline-derived CDR1 and CDR2 are DFQATT and SNEGSKA (reference sequence). Trimming took 2 bases from V and 7 from J, leaving 9 bases between them. This CDR3 is built from 11 residues. CDR3 sequence reads: CSARQTDEQYF. The CDR3 DNA sequence: TGCAGTGCTAGACAGACGGATGAGCAGTACTTC.

This clonotype was observed once. This chain uses TRBV5-1 with TRBJ2-5; D uncertain. Trimming cost V 0 bases and J 4 bases, with 7 bases left between them. Germline V gene sequence: CDR1 SGHRS, CDR2 YFSETQ. This CDR3 has 13 residues. DNA of the CDR3: TGCGCCAGCAGCTTGGGTTATGGAGAGACCCAGTACTTC. It translates to CASSLGYGETQYF.

This clonotype was detected only a few times. This chain links TRBV7-2 with TRBJ2-1; either TRBD1 or TRBD2 may fit D (5 bases each). In germline, CDR1 is SGHTA, CDR2 FQGNSA. V was pared by 5 bases and J by 1 base, with 15 bases between. This CDR3 region has 16 residues. CDR3 sequence: CASSPKRGRSYNEQFF. The CDR3, as DNA: TGTGCCAGCAGCCCTAAGAGGGGCAGGTCCTACAATGAGCAGTTCTTC.

This clonotype came up a few times. This chain joins TRBV7-8 and TRBJ2-7; D gene unclear. The V gene lost 3 bases and the J gene lost 2 bases, with 8 bases spanning the gap. The germline gives CDR1 SGHVS, CDR2 FQNEAQ. The CDR3 spans 13 residues. CDR3 sequence (DNA): TGTGCCAGCAGCTTGCACAGAACCTACGAGCAGTACTTC. Protein: CASSLHRTYEQYF.

The genes are TRBV7-8 and TRBJ1-5; D gene unclear. Germline V gene sequence: CDR1 SGHVS, CDR2 FQNEAQ. The CDR3 spans 12 residues. Trimming pared 3 bases from V and 8 bases from J, leaving 8 bases between. In DNA, the CDR3 is TGTGCCAGCAGCTTCGGGAGCAAGCCCCAGCATTTT. The encoded protein is CASSFGSKPQHF.

This chain uses TRBV7-2 with TRBJ2-7; D might be TRBD1 (5 bases). V was trimmed by 5 bases and J by 4 bases, leaving 12 bases between them. Germline V lookup: CDR1 SGHTA, CDR2 FQGNSA. The CDR3 is made up of 13 amino acids. The CDR3 loop is CASSQNQGYEQYF. Written as DNA, the CDR3 is TGTGCCAGCAGCCAAAACCAGGGTTACGAGCAGTACTTC. Based on the CDR3 plus reference TRBV7-2 and TRBJ2-7, the full variable domain is GAGVSQSPSNKVTEKGKDVELRCDPISGHTALYWYRQSLGQGLEFLIYFQGNSAPDKSGLPSDRFSAERTGGSVSTLTIQRTQQEDSAVYLCASSQNQGYEQYFGPGTRLTVT.

This clonotype has more than one count but fewer than ten. This chain links TRBV5-1 with TRBJ1-2, with D possibly being TRBD1 (5 bases). Germline V CDR1 and CDR2: SGHRS, YFSETQ. CDR3 length equals 13 residues. The ends were cut back, 2 bases at V and 4 bases at J, with 9 bases in the middle. The CDR3 DNA reads TGCGCCAGCAGCTTTACAGACAGCTATGGCTACACCTTC. It translates to CASSFTDSYGYTF.

This clonotype was seen ten or more times. This chain connects TRBV12-3 or TRBV12-4 to TRBJ2-2, with 9 bases fitting TRBD1. Trimming removed 6 bases from V and 4 bases from J; junction bases left unmatched: 3. CDR3 size: 14 residues. The CDR3, as DNA: TGTGCCAGCAGGGGACAGGGTACCACCGGGGAGCTGTTTTTT. Translation gives CASRGQGTTGELFF.

This chain uses TRBV2 with TRBJ2-5; D remains ambiguous. Germline CDR1 is SNHLY and CDR2 is FYNNEI. This CDR3 is built from 13 residues. Trimming left V 2 bases short and J 2 bases short, with 6 bases between. The CDR3 coding sequence is TGTGCCAGCAGTGAACTCAGACAAGAGACCCAGTACTTC. Its protein is CASSELRQETQYF.

This clonotype was detected a few times. CDR3 amino acids: CSARDGSVANEQFF. CDR3 nucleotides: TGCAGTGCTAGAGATGGGAGTGTGGCCAATGAGCAGTTCTTC. The gene calls are TRBV20-1 and TRBJ2-1; D may be TRBD2 (5 bases). The CDR3 totals 14 residues. V lost 0 bases and J 6 bases, leaving 12 bases between the germline ends. Germline values: CDR1 DFQATT, CDR2 SNEGSKA (reference sequence).

This clonotype was recorded a few times. The DNA of the CDR3 is TGTGCCAGCAGTTCTCTGGGGAGGTCGAATTCACCCCTCCACTTT. Amino acids: CASSSLGRSNSPLHF. This chain joins TRBV27 and TRBJ1-6; D unresolved. Germline V gene data show CDR1 as MNHEY and CDR2 as SMNVEV (reference sequence). This CDR3 has 15 amino acids. The V and J ends lost 4 bases and 7 bases respectively, with 14 bases between them.

This clonotype has a handful of counts. This rearrangement joins TRBV5-6 to TRBJ1-1; D uncertain. Germline values: CDR1 SGHDT, CDR2 YYEEEE. The CDR3 extends over 15 amino acids. V was trimmed by 4 bases and J by 4 bases, leaving 17 bases between them. The CDR3 DNA reads TGTGCCAGCAGCACCGGACGGATTTTAGGCACTGAAGCTTTCTTT. It encodes CASSTGRILGTEAFF. Full variable domain (outside the CDR3, taken from reference TRBV5-6 and TRBJ1-1): DAGVTQSPTHLIKTRGQQVTLRCSPKSGHDTVSWYQQALGQGPQFIFQYYEEEERQRGNFPDRFSGHQFPNYSSELNVNALLLGDSALYLCASSTGRILGTEAFFGQGTRLTVV.

This clonotype was recorded a few times. The rearrangement links TRBV5-1 to TRBJ2-7; D remains ambiguous. Trimming took off 4 bases at V and 1 base at J, with 15 bases between the two ends. CDR1 is SGHRS, CDR2 YFSETQ, per germline. The CDR3 is 15 amino acids. CDR3 in DNA: TGCGCCAGCAGCGACGGGCACGCAACTTCCTACGAGCAGTACTTC. This codes for CASSDGHATSYEQYF.

This clonotype appeared a few times. The rearrangement uses TRBV5-1 and TRBJ2-3; weak D call: TRBD1 (5 bases). Trimming left V 3 bases short and J 4 bases short, with 12 bases between. This CDR3 has 14 amino acids. Germline CDR1 is SGHRS and CDR2 is YFSETQ. DNA for the CDR3: TGCGCCAGCAGCTCGTTGACAGCCGCAGATACGCAGTATTTT. Protein sequence: CASSSLTAADTQYF.

This clonotype was counted a few times. The CDR3 is CASSWRRTGATDTQYF. In DNA form, the CDR3 reads TGTGCCAGCAGTTGGCGCCGGACAGGGGCCACAGATACGCAGTATTTT. The rearrangement uses TRBV6-5 and TRBJ2-3; 9 bases align to TRBD1. The junction had 7 bases not matched to a gene; V was cut back by 4 bases and J by 2 bases. The CDR3 totals 16 residues. CDR1 and CDR2 from the germline V gene are MNHEY and SVGAGI.

The sample holds a few counts of this clonotype. The rearrangement uses TRBV20-1 and TRBJ1-1; D gene ambiguous. V lost 1 base and J 8 bases, leaving 17 bases between the germline ends. Per the germline V gene, CDR1 is DFQATT and CDR2 is SNEGSKA (reference sequence). The CDR3 is 14 residues long. The CDR3, as DNA: TGCAGTGCTAGAGGTCGCGCCCCCCCCGTAGAAGCTTTCTTT. Protein product: CSARGRAPPVEAFF.

The chain has TRBV20-1 and TRBJ2-7, with no clear D. With 2 bases removed from V and 0 bases from J, the gap between germline ends came to 5 bases. Germline V lookup: CDR1 DFQATT, CDR2 SNEGSKA (reference sequence). This CDR3 region has 12 residues. CDR3 nucleotide sequence: TGCAGTGCTAGACTAGGCTCCTACGAGCAGTACTTC. Translation: CSARLGSYEQYF.